This record looks at one T cell receptor (beta chain) sequence and its context. Its target is not known. The sample comes from a study of T cell responses to AZD1222 COVID-19 vaccine. Looking at the study overall: Samples with a second dose at about 4 or about 12 weeks were pooled together. General study points: Close to half of spike-specific TCRs reportedly recognize unmutated variant regions. The sample set comprised mostly white British donors with more females, and clonal diversity was possibly underestimated. Spike-specific TCRs gained breadth and depth after people received two AZD1222 doses.

Repertoires were generated with immunoSEQ multiplex PCR, while TCRdb's copy carries only in-frame clones and drops some. The profile shows around 78,000 clones, 75% to 90% of them singletons. This CDR3 contains 13 residues. The germline gives CDR1 SNHLY, CDR2 FYNNEI. The ends were cut back, 4 bases at V and 2 bases at J, with 7 bases in the middle. The receptor's source is an adult in good health. The rearrangement links TRBV2 to TRBJ2-3; the D is unclear. Sequencing was performed on peripheral blood, taken on day 0 of AZD1222 vaccination. The CDR3 DNA is TGTGCCAGCAGTGGAGAGTTCACAGATACGCAGTATTTT. Encoded protein: CASSGEFTDTQYF.